This T cell receptor (beta chain) comes out of a study of blood T cell repertoires in COVID-19. Study-level background: Spain, Italy and the United States supplied samples that represented acute and convalescent COVID-19. T cells, B-cell-depleted T cells, or PBMCs supplied cDNA or gDNA.

Original processing notes: The authors estimated nucleated cell counts from reference gene primer amplification. Clones were read by immunoSEQ multiplex PCR, and TCRdb kept only the in-frame ones, dropping some. From that table come the V and J calls and clone size; the DNA was used to work out D and trimming. The sample lists 150,000 to 200,000 clones, about 80% seen once, with approximately 7.1% in the top ten. The germline V gene has CDR1 LNHDA and CDR2 SQIVND (reference sequence). CDR3 length: 14 residues. The trim removed 7 bases at V and 5 bases at J, leaving 10 bases unmatched. The source of this sequence is a human donor in a cohort sampled during active COVID-19. The chain links TRBV19 to TRBJ2-7; 8 nucleotides align to TRBD1. The sequencing input was peripheral blood. The DNA for the CDR3 is TGTGCCAGTAACCCGACAGGGGCGTCCAACGAGCAGTACTTC. Amino acid sequence: CASNPTGASNEQYF.